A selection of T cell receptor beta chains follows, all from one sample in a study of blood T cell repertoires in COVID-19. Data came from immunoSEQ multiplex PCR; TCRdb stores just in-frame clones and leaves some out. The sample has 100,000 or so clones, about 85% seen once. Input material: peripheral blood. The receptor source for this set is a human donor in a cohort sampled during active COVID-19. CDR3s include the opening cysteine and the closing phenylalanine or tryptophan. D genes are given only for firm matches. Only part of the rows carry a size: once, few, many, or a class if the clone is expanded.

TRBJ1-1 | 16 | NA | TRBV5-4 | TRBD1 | CASSRYWAGGNTEAFF | TGTGCCAGCAGCCGTTACTGGGCAGGGGGCAACACTGAAGCTTTCTTT
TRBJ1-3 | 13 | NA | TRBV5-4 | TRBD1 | CASSSGQTNTIYF | TGTGCCAGCAGCTCGGGACAGACAAACACCATATATTTT
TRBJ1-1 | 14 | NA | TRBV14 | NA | CASSLGHMNTEAFF | TGTGCCAGCAGCCTGGGACATATGAACACTGAAGCTTTCTTT
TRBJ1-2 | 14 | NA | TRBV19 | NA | CASNFQGGGYGYTF | TGTGCCAGTAACTTCCAGGGCGGCGGCTATGGCTACACCTTC
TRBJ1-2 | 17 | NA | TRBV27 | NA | CASSSRFVHGRSYGYTF | TGTGCCAGCAGTAGTCGCTTCGTTCACGGGAGGAGCTATGGCTACACCTTC
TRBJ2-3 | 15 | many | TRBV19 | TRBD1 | CASSMGQSLDVTQYF | TGTGCCAGTAGCATGGGACAGTCCCTAGATGTTACGCAGTATTTT
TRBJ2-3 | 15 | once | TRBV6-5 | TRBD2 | CASRERERGTDTQYF | TGTGCCAGCAGGGAGCGGGAGCGGGGCACAGATACGCAGTATTTT
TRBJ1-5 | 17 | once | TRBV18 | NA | CASSQDQAGDNNQPQHF | TGTGCCAGCTCACAGGATCAGGCAGGGGATAACAATCAGCCCCAGCATTTT
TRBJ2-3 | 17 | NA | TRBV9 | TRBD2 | CASSPLAGGLGTDTQYF | TGTGCCAGCAGCCCCCTCGCGGGAGGACTCGGCACAGATACGCAGTATTTT
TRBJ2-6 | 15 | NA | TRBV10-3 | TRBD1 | CATKTGDSGANVLTF | TGTGCCACTAAGACAGGGGACTCTGGGGCCAACGTCCTGACTTTC
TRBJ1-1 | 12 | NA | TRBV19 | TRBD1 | CASSQGARAAFF | TGTGCCAGTTCTCAGGGGGCGAGGGCGGCTTTCTTT
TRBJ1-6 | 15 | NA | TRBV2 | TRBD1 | CASRGGQGFYSPLHF | TGTGCCAGCAGGGGGGGACAGGGATTTTATTCACCCCTCCACTTT
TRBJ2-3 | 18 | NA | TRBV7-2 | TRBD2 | CASSFGLAGGPGTDTQYF | TGTGCCAGCAGCTTTGGACTAGCGGGGGGGCCAGGCACAGATACGCAGTATTTT
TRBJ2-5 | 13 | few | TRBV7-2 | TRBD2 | CASRRGGGETQYF | TGTGCCAGCAGGCGGGGGGGCGGGGAGACCCAGTACTTC
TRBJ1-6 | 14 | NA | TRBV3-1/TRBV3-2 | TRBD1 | CASSQEGTGAPLHF | TGTGCCAGCAGCCAAGAGGGGACAGGAGCACCCCTCCACTTT
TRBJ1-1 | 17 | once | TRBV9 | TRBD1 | CASSPDIGQGLVTEAFF | TGTGCCAGCAGCCCCGACATAGGACAGGGGTTGGTCACTGAAGCTTTCTTT
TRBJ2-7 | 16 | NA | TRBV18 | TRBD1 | CASSLGTGGRAYEQYF | TGTGCCAGCTCTCTTGGAACAGGGGGAAGGGCCTACGAGCAGTACTTC
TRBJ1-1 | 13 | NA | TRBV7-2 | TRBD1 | CASSVTGGGEAFF | TGTGCCAGCAGCGTAACAGGGGGCGGTGAAGCTTTCTTT
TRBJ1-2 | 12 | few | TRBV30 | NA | CAWSAGSGGYTF | TGTGCCTGGAGCGCAGGGTCGGGTGGCTACACCTTC
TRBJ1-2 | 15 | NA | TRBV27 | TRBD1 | CASSSLRDRAGGYTF | TGTGCCAGCAGCTCCCTCCGGGACAGGGCGGGTGGCTACACCTTC
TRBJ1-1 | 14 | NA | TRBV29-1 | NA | CSVLAGQQNTEAFF | TGCAGCGTTTTGGCCGGACAGCAGAACACTGAAGCTTTCTTT
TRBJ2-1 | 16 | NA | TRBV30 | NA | CAWFVKDPTTYNEQFF | TGTGCCTGGTTCGTAAAGGACCCGACTACCTACAATGAGCAGTTCTTC
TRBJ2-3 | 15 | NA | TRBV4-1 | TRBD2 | CASSFSGVEGDTQYF | TGCGCCAGCAGTTTCAGCGGGGTTGAGGGTGATACGCAGTATTTT
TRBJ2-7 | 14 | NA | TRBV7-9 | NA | CASSLEAPPYEQYF | TGTGCCAGCAGCTTAGAAGCGCCGCCCTACGAGCAGTACTTC
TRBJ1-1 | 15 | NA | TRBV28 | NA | CASSLTAIMNTEAFF | TGTGCCAGCAGTTTGACAGCTATCATGAACACTGAAGCTTTCTTT
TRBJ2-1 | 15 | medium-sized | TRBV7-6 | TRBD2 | CASSIVPSGSNEQFF | TGTGCCAGCAGCATCGTGCCTAGCGGTAGCAATGAGCAGTTCTTC
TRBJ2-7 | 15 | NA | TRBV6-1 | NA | CASSEALNGGYEQYF | TGTGCCAGCAGTGAAGCGCTGAACGGCGGGTACGAGCAGTACTTC
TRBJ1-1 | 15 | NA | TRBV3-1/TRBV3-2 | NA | CASSQDTRAYPEAFF | TGTGCCAGCAGCCAAGATACCAGGGCCTACCCTGAAGCTTTCTTT
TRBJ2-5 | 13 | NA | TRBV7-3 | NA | CASSLSQRETQYF | TGTGCCAGCAGCTTATCTCAGCGAGAGACCCAGTACTTC
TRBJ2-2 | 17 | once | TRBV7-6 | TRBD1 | CASSLRLGQGAAGELFF | TGTGCCAGCAGCTTACGGCTGGGACAGGGGGCCGCCGGGGAGCTGTTTTTT
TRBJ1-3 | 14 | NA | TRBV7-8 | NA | CASSLQASGNTIYF | TGTGCCAGCAGTTTACAGGCTTCCGGAAACACCATATATTTT
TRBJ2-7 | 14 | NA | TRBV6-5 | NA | CASNLGGGSYEQYF | TGTGCCAGCAACTTAGGGGGAGGGTCCTACGAGCAGTACTTC
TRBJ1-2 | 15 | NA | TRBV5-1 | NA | CASSPDRGGGYGYTF | TGCGCCAGCAGCCCCGATCGGGGAGGGGGCTATGGCTACACCTTC
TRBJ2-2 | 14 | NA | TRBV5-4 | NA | CASSLGHYTGELFF | TGTGCCAGCAGCTTGGGGCATTACACCGGGGAGCTGTTTTTT
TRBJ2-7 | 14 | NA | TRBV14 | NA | CASSLTDSSTGRYF | TGTGCCAGCAGCCTAACGGACTCGAGCACCGGGCGGTACTTC
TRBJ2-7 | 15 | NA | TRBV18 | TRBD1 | CASSPPAGGPYEQYF | TGTGCCAGCTCACCACCGGCAGGGGGCCCCTACGAGCAGTACTTC
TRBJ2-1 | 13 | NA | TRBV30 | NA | CAWSVSPNNEQFF | TGTGCCTGGAGTGTAAGCCCCAACAATGAGCAGTTCTTC
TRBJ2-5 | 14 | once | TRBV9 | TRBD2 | CASSAYSGGETQYF | TGTGCCAGCAGCGCTTATAGCGGGGGAGAGACCCAGTACTTC
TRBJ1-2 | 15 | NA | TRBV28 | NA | CASSLSGGKSYGYTF | TGTGCCAGCAGTTTATCCGGGGGGAAATCCTATGGCTACACCTTC
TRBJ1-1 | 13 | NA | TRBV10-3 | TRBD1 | CAGRDSKNAEAFF | TGTGCCGGCCGGGACAGTAAGAACGCTGAAGCTTTCTTT
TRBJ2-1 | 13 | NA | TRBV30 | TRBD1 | CAWTGGSYNEQFF | TGTGCCTGGACAGGGGGCAGCTACAATGAGCAGTTCTTC